Listed below are T cell receptor beta chains from one sample, sequenced in a study of Ad26.COV2.S vaccination and SARS-CoV-2 variants. Measured with immunoSEQ multiplex PCR; TCRdb has only the in-frame clones, and not every one. The profile shows some 350,000 clones, approximately 84% of them singletons. Sequenced here: peripheral blood, sampled in a trial of Ad26.COV2.S vaccine versus placebo. These receptors were taken from a person aged 18 to 59 who received the Ad26.COV2.S COVID-19 vaccine or a placebo. Both conserved end residues are part of each CDR3. A D gene is named only where the DNA matches it firmly. Only part of the rows carry a size: once, few, many, or a class if the clone is expanded.

D	size	V	J	DNA	CDR3
.	.	TRBV4-3	TRBJ2-2	TGCGCCAGCAGCCAAGATAGGGGGATGGGGGAGCTGTTTTTT	CASSQDRGMGELFF
.	.	TRBV25-1	TRBJ2-3	TGTGCCAGCACCCCGACTGTTGTCACAGATACGCAGTATTTT	CASTPTVVTDTQYF
TRBD1	.	TRBV5-1	TRBJ2-5	TGCGCCAGCACCCCGGGACAGATCCAAGAGACCCAGTACTTC	CASTPGQIQETQYF
.	once	TRBV19	TRBJ1-3	TGTGCCAGTAGGGACACGGGCTCTGGAAACACCATATATTTT	CASRDTGSGNTIYF
TRBD2	.	TRBV2	TRBJ2-5	TGTGCCGGTGGGACAGGGCCTAGCGGGGGGGTCCAGTACTTC	CAGGTGPSGGVQYF
.	.	TRBV28	TRBJ2-3	TGTGCCAGCAGCCCTCCTTTTTACAGGGACAAAGGGAGCACAGATACGCAGTATTTT	CASSPPFYRDKGSTDTQYF
.	.	TRBV7-2	TRBJ1-2	TGTGCCAGCAGCTTATACCCGGACTATGGCTACACCTTC	CASSLYPDYGYTF
TRBD1	once	TRBV24-1	TRBJ1-4	TGTGCCACCAGTGACACCGGGACAGGAAATGAAAAACTGTTTTTT	CATSDTGTGNEKLFF
.	.	TRBV9	TRBJ1-4	TGTGCCAGCAGCGCGGGGAGTAATGAAAAACTGTTTTTT	CASSAGSNEKLFF
TRBD2	.	TRBV5-1	TRBJ2-4	TGCGCCAGCAGCCCGGGGACTAGCGGTGAAAACATTCAGTACTTC	CASSPGTSGENIQYF
TRBD1	.	TRBV10-3	TRBJ2-7	TGTGCCATCAGTAGGACAGGGGGCAGCTACGAGCAGTACTTC	CAISRTGGSYEQYF
.	.	TRBV7-9	TRBJ2-1	TGTGCCAGCAGCTCGGACGGTTACAATGAGCAGTTCTTC	CASSSDGYNEQFF
.	.	TRBV19	TRBJ2-7	TGTGCCAGTAGTAGGGACACCTCCTACGAGCAGTACTTC	CASSRDTSYEQYF
TRBD1	.	TRBV6-5	TRBJ2-7	TGTGCCAGCAGTTACCCATCCGGGACAGGTTTTTACGAGCAGTACTTC	CASSYPSGTGFYEQYF
.	.	TRBV5-1	TRBJ1-5	TGCGCCAGCAGCTTCGGCTCCGGCGAGCCCCAGCATTTT	CASSFGSGEPQHF
.	.	TRBV4-1	TRBJ1-5	TGCGCCAGCAGCCCGACAGTAACGCAGCCCCAGCATTTT	CASSPTVTQPQHF
TRBD1	.	TRBV6-5	TRBJ1-1	TGTGCCAGCAGTTACAGCGGTCCCGGGACAGGGACTGAAGCTTTCTTT	CASSYSGPGTGTEAFF
TRBD1	.	TRBV6-2/TRBV6-3	TRBJ1-2	TGTGCCAGCAGTCGCCGGGACAGGGAGGGTGGCTACACCTTC	CASSRRDREGGYTF
TRBD1	.	TRBV7-2	TRBJ2-2	TGTGCCAGCAGCTTGATTCAGGGGGCGCGCACCGGGGAGCTGTTTTTT	CASSLIQGARTGELFF
TRBD2	.	TRBV24-1	TRBJ2-1	TGTGCCACCAGTGATTTAGAGCGGGAGGGCGGCAATGAGCAGTTCTTC	CATSDLEREGGNEQFF